This TCR beta chain is from a study of T-cell memory formation after mild COVID-19. The study, taken as a whole, reports: Some SARS-CoV-2-responding clones were already detected in memory before infection.

TCRdb processed the 5' RACE reads anew with MiXCR; each CDR3 protein has one entry. Of about 610,000 distinct CDR3 sequences listed, around a sixth are singletons. This clonotype was counted between two and nine times. Antigen specificity is unknown. The sample consisted of PBMCs or a T cell subset sorted from them (not recorded which). The origin of this receptor is an adult woman who had mild COVID-19 (a few samples of this study predate the infection). Cell type and time point are not known.

As DNA, the CDR3 is TGTGCCAGCAGCTTATCCCTCGGGCAGTTCTTC. This encodes CASSLSLGQFF. The chain is built from TRBV7-2 and TRBJ2-1; D is unresolved. V was clipped by 2 bases and J by 12 bases, with 8 bases between them. The CDR3 loop spans 11 amino acids. Germline V lookup: CDR1 SGHTA, CDR2 FQGNSA.